The clone carrying this T cell receptor beta chain was observed at least ten times. Its specificity is unknown. Hyperthyroidism in the patients, aged 18 to 65, was newly diagnosed and under 2 months in duration. Amplification of TCR beta CDR3 regions was performed using RNA transcripts as template. Researchers ran a first-round RT-PCR on the TCR CDR3 using the HTBI primer set. TCRdb reprocessed the multiplex PCR reads with MiXCR, giving one entry per CDR3 protein. The sample includes a few hundred thousand distinct CDR3 sequences, approximately 25% of them seen just once. Trimming removed 6 bases from V and 1 base from J, with 9 bases in between. Germline V gene lookup returns CDR1 MNHEY and CDR2 SVGEGT. The CDR3 spans 13 residues. These data come from a study of T cells in Graves' hyperthyroidism and ophthalmopathy. Study at large: The blood sample was taken at first diagnosis, before treatment began.

Study-level points and caveats: Blood also carried most thyroid clonotypes expanded above 0.001.

The rearrangement joins TRBV6-2 or TRBV6-3 to TRBJ1-2, with D possibly TRBD1 on 5 matching bases. The clonotype comes from a man in his fifties or sixties with Graves' hyperthyroidism. Sequencing used blood. The CDR3 protein is CASSPGLNYGYTF. The CDR3 nucleotides read TGTGCCAGCAGCCCGGGACTTAACTATGGCTACACCTTC.